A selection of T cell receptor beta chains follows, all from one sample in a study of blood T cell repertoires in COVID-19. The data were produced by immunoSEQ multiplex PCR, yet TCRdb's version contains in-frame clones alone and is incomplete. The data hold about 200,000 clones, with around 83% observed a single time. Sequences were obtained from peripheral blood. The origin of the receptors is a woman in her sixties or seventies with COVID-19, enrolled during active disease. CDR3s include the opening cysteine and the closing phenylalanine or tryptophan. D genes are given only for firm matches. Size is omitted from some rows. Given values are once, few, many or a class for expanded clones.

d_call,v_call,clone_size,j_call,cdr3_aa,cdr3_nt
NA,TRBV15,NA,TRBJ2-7,CATSRGMGTVLYF,TGTGCCACCAGCAGAGGGATGGGGACTGTTTTGTACTTC
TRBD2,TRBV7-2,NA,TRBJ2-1,CASSPRGLAGDEQFF,TGTGCCAGCAGCCCAAGGGGACTAGCGGGAGATGAGCAGTTCTTC
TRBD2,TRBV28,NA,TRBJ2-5,CASSFGPGTSASTTRETQYF,TGTGCCAGCAGTTTTGGGCCCGGGACTAGCGCATCTACGACCCGGGAGACCCAGTACTTC
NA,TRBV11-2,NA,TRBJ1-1,CASSLDYGVNTEAFF,TGTGCCAGCAGCTTAGATTACGGAGTGAACACTGAAGCTTTCTTT
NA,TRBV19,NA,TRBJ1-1,CASRDLRGPNTEAFF,TGTGCCAGTAGAGACCTTCGAGGCCCGAACACTGAAGCTTTCTTT
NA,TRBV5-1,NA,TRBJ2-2,CASSYGNTGELFF,TGCGCCAGCAGCTACGGGAACACCGGGGAGCTGTTTTTT
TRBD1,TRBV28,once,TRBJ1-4,CASSYTGDYEKLFF,TGTGCCAGCAGTTATACAGGGGATTATGAAAAACTGTTTTTT
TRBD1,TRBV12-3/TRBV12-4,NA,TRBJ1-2,CASSSTGEYGYTF,TGTGCCAGCAGTTCTACAGGGGAATATGGCTACACCTTC
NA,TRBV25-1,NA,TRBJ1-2,CASSNTGPPYGYTF,TGTGCCAGCAGCAACACGGGTCCCCCGTATGGCTACACCTTC
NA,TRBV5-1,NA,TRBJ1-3,CASSLQADGNTIYF,TGCGCCAGCAGCTTACAGGCTGATGGAAACACCATATATTTT
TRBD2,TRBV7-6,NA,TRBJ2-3,CASSFFPSGSPKTPTDTQYF,TGTGCCAGCAGCTTTTTTCCTAGCGGGAGCCCAAAGACCCCCACAGATACGCAGTATTTT
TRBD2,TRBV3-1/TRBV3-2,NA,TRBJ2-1,CASSPSRTSGANEQFF,TGTGCCAGCAGCCCCTCACGGACTAGCGGGGCCAATGAGCAGTTCTTC
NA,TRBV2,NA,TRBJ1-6,CASSDFQRDSPLHF,TGTGCCAGCAGTGACTTTCAGAGGGATTCACCCCTCCACTTT
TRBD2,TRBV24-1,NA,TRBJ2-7,CATSDSGGRGTYEQYF,TGTGCCACCAGTGATTCGGGGGGAAGGGGAACCTACGAGCAGTACTTC
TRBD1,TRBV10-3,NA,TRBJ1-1,CAIRIGTENTEAFF,TGTGCCATCAGAATAGGGACAGAGAACACTGAAGCTTTCTTT
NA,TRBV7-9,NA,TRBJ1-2,CASSLGETNYGYTF,TGTGCCAGCAGCTTAGGGGAGACGAACTATGGCTACACCTTC
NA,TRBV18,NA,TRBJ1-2,CASSPPGGGNYGYTF,TGTGCCAGCTCACCACCTGGCGGGGGTAACTATGGCTACACCTTC
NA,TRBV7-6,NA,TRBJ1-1,CASSLKRNTEAFF,TGTGCCAGCAGCTTAAAGAGGAACACTGAAGCTTTCTTT
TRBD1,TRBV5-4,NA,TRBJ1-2,CASSHLTGGDYGYTF,TGTGCCAGCAGCCACCTGACAGGGGGGGACTATGGCTACACCTTC
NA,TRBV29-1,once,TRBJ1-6,CSVSGPRGSPLHF,TGCAGCGTTTCCGGACCTCGGGGATCACCCCTCCACTTT
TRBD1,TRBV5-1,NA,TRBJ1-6,CASSSGTDNSPLHF,TGCGCCAGCAGCTCCGGGACAGATAATTCACCCCTCCACTTT
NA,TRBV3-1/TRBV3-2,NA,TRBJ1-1,CASSSPRGFEAFF,TGTGCCAGCAGTTCGCCTCGGGGATTTGAAGCTTTCTTT
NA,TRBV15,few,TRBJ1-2,CATSRDGGDRIAF,TGTGCCACCAGCAGAGACGGGGGGGATCGGATTGCCTTC
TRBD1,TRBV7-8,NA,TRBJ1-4,CASSGTGAYNEKLFF,TGTGCCAGCAGCGGGACAGGGGCCTATAATGAAAAACTGTTTTTT
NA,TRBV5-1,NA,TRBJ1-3,CASSHEADGNTIYF,TGCGCCAGCAGCCACGAGGCAGATGGAAACACCATATATTTT
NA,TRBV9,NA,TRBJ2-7,CASSVTPDSYEQYF,TGTGCCAGCAGCGTAACCCCTGACAGCTACGAGCAGTACTTC
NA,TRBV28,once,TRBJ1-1,CASSYSNTEAFF,TGTGCCAGCAGTTACTCGAACACTGAAGCTTTCTTT
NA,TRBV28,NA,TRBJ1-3,CASSAMANTIYF,TGTGCCAGCAGTGCCATGGCAAACACCATATATTTT
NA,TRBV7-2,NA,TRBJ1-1,CASSPRGGGGTEAFF,TGTGCCAGCAGCCCCCGGGGAGGGGGAGGCACTGAAGCTTTCTTT
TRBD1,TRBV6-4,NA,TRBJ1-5,CASSPTGVGQPQHF,TGTGCCAGCAGTCCCACAGGGGTAGGTCAGCCCCAGCATTTT
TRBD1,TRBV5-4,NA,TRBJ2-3,CASSLGGPRGRITDTQYF,TGTGCCAGCAGCTTGGGGGGCCCCAGGGGGCGAATCACAGATACGCAGTATTTT
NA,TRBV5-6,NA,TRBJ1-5,CASSRRTERRNQPQHF,TGTGCCAGCAGCCGTAGGACAGAAAGGAGGAATCAGCCCCAGCATTTT
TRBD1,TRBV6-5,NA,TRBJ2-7,CASSYSGLGQGVEQYF,TGTGCCAGCAGTTACTCAGGCTTAGGACAGGGAGTGGAGCAGTACTTC